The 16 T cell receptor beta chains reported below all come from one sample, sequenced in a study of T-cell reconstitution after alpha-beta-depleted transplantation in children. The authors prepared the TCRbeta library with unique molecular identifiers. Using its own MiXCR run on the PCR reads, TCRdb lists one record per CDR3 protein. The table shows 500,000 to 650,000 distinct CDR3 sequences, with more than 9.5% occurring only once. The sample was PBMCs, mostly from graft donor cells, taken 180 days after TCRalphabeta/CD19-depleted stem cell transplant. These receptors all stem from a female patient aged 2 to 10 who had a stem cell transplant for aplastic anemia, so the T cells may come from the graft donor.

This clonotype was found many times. CDR3 DNA: TGCGCCAGCAGCCTCTGGACAGGGGACCTATTAGGCTACACCTTC. It is translated as CASSLWTGDLLGYTF. This chain joins TRBV5-1 and TRBJ1-2; the match to TRBD1 covers 9 bases. The CDR3 spans 15 residues. After removal of 4 bases from V and 8 bases from J, the junction contained 12 bases not matched to a gene. Germline V CDR1 and CDR2: SGHRS, YFSETQ.

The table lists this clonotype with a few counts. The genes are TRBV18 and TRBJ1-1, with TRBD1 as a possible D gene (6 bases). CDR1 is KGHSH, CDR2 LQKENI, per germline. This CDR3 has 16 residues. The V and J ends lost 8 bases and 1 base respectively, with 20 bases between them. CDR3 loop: CASTRVGRGANTEAFF. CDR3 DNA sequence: TGTGCCAGCACAAGGGTCGGGCGGGGGGCGAACACTGAAGCTTTCTTT.

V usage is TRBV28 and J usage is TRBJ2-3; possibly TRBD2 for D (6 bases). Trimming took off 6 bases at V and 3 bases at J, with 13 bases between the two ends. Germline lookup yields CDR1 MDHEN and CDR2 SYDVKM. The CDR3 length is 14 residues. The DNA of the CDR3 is TGTGCCAGCAGGCGCGGGGCCCGTACAGATACGCAGTATTTT. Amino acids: CASRRGARTDTQYF.

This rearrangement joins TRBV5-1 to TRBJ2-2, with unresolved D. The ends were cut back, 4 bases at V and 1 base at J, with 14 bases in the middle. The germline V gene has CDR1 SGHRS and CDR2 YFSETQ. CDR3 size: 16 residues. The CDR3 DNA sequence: TGCGCCAGCAGCCCGCTAGGAACCGAGAACACCGGGGAGCTGTTTTTT. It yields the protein CASSPLGTENTGELFF.

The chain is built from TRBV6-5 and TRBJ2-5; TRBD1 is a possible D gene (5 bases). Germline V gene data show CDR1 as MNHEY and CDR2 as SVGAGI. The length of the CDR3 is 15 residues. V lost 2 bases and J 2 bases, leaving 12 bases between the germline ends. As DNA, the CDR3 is TGTGCCAGCAGTTACGGCGCAGGGCGGCAAGAGACCCAGTACTTC. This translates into CASSYGAGRQETQYF.

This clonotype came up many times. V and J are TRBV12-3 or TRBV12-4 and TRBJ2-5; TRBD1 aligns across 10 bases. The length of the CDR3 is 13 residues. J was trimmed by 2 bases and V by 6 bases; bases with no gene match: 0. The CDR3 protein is CASRDRGQETQYF. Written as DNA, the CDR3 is TGTGCCAGCAGGGACAGGGGGCAAGAGACCCAGTACTTC.

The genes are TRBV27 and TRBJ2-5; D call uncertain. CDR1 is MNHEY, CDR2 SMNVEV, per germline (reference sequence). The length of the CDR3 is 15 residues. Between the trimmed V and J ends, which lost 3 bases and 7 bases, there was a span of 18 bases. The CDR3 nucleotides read TGTGCCAGCAGTTTCCGAGACTCCGCATGGGGGACCCAGTACTTC. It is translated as CASSFRDSAWGTQYF.

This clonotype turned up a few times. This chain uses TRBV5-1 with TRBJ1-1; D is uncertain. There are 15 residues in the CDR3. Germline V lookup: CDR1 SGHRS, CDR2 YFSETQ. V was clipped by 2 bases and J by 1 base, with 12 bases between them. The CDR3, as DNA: TGCGCCAGCAGCTTCCGGCAGGTCGGGAACACTGAAGCTTTCTTT. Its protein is CASSFRQVGNTEAFF. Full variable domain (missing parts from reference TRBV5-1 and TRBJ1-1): KAGVTQTPRYLIKTRGQQVTLSCSPISGHRSVSWYQQTPGQGLQFLFEYFSETQRNKGNFPGRFSGRQFSNSRSEMNVSTLELGDSALYLCASSFRQVGNTEAFFGQGTRLTVV.

The DNA of the CDR3 is TGTGCCAGCAGCTTCATAGCGGGGACCTACAATGAGCAGTTCTTC. Encoded protein: CASSFIAGTYNEQFF. The V call is TRBV7-2, the J call TRBJ2-1; 8 nucleotides agree with TRBD2. The CDR3 totals 15 residues. Per germline, CDR1 SGHTA and CDR2 FQGNSA. V gave up 3 bases and J gave up 2 bases; unmatched junction bases: 3.

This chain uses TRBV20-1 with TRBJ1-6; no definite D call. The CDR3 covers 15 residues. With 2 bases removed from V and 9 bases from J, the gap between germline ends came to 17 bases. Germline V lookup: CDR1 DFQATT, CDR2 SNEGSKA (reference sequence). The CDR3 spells CSARTTRGAGSPLHF. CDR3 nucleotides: TGCAGTGCTAGAACGACTCGAGGTGCGGGTTCACCCCTCCACTTT.

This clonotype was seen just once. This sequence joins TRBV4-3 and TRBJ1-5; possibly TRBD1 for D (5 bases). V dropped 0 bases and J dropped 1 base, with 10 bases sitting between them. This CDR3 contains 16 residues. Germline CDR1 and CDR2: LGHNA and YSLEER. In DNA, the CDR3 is TGCGCCAGCAGCCAAGATTACGGGGCGAGCAATCAGCCCCAGCATTTT. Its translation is CASSQDYGASNQPQHF.

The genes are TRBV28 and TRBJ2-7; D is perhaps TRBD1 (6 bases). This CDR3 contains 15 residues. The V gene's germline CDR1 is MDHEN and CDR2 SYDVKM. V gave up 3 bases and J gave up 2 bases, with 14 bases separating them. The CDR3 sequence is CASSFSLGQPYEQYF. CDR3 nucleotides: TGTGCCAGCAGTTTCTCCCTTGGACAGCCCTACGAGCAGTACTTC.

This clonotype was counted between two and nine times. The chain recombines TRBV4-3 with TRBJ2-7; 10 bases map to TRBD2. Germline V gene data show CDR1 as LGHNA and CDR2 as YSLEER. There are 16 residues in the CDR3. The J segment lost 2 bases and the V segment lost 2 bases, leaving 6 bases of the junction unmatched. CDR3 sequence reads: CASSQFYSGRPYEQYF. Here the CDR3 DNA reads TGCGCCAGCAGCCAATTTTATAGCGGGAGGCCCTACGAGCAGTACTTC.

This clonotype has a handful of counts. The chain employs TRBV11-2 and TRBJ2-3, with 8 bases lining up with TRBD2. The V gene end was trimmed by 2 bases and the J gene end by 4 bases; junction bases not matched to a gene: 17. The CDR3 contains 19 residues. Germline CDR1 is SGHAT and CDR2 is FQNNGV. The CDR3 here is CASSLIALTTGLVADTQYF. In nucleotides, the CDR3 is TGTGCCAGCAGCTTAATAGCTCTAACCACGGGACTAGTGGCAGATACGCAGTATTTT. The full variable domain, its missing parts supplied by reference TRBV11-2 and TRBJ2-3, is EAGVAQSPRYKIIEKRQSVAFWCNPISGHATLYWYQQILGQGPKLLIQFQNNGVVDDSQLPKDRFSAERLKGVDSTLKIQPAKLEDSAVYLCASSLIALTTGLVADTQYFGPGTRLTVL.

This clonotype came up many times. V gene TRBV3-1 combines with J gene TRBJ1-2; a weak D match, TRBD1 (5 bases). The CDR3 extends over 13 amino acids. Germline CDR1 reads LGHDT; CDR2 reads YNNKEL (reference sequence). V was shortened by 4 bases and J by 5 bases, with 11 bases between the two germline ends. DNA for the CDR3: TGTGCCAGCAGCCGGGACGCGTTTTATGGCTACACCTTC. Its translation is CASSRDAFYGYTF.

CDR3 loop: CASSLTSGSRNEQFF. The CDR3 DNA follows: TGTGCCAGCAGCTTAACTAGCGGGAGTCGCAATGAGCAGTTCTTC. The chain links TRBV7-3 to TRBJ2-1; 9 positions agree with TRBD2. The germline CDR1 and CDR2 sequences are SGHTA and FQGTGA. The J segment lost 6 bases and the V segment lost 0 bases, leaving 3 bases of the junction unmatched. The CDR3 totals 15 residues.